One and the same sample provided the 8 T cell receptor beta chains below, sequenced in a study of cytomegalovirus exposure and HLA in healthy donors. PCR primers comprised 60 Vbeta and 13 Jbeta primers. Some clones are missing from TCRdb's copy, which holds only in-frame ones; the method was immunoSEQ multiplex PCR. The table has about 260,000 clones, 80% to 90% seen once; the top ten hold about 2%. What was sequenced was PBMCs. The receptors come from a woman in her thirties or forties in good health and CMV-seropositive.

The CDR3 nucleotides read TGTGCCAGCATATACAGGGGCAATCAGCCCCAGCATTTT. Encoded protein: CASIYRGNQPQHF. V and J are TRBV28 and TRBJ1-5; D is possibly TRBD1 (6 bases). The germline CDR1 and CDR2 sequences are MDHEN and SYDVKM. Deletions cut 7 bases from V and 2 bases from J, with 9 bases between. The CDR3 runs to 13 residues.

The gene calls are TRBV7-8 and TRBJ2-7, with 9 bases matching TRBD1. The length of the CDR3 is 14 residues. Germline CDR1 reads SGHVS; CDR2 reads FQNEAQ. J lost 3 bases, V lost 4 bases, and 4 bases had no gene match. In DNA form, the CDR3 reads TGTGCCAGCAGCTCCGGGACAGGGTTCTACGAGCAGTACTTC. Its translation is CASSSGTGFYEQYF.

For the CDR3, the DNA is TGTGCCAGCAGTTTTGGTGGGAGGGTGAGTGAAGCTTTCTTT. Residues: CASSFGGRVSEAFF. V and J are TRBV27 and TRBJ1-1; D is ambiguous. Germline CDR1 and CDR2: MNHEY and SMNVEV (reference sequence). V gave up 3 bases and J gave up 7 bases, with 15 bases separating them. The CDR3 has 14 amino acids.

This chain joins TRBV11-3 and TRBJ1-1; D call uncertain. Trimming pared 2 bases from V and 2 bases from J, leaving 12 bases between. The CDR3 has 15 residues. Germline V CDR1 and CDR2: SGHNT, YENEEA. CDR3 loop: CASSLNVVSNTEAFF. CDR3 DNA: TGTGCCAGCAGCTTAAATGTCGTTAGTAACACTGAAGCTTTCTTT.

The V gene is TRBV14, the J gene TRBJ1-5; D remains ambiguous. V lost 1 base and J lost 11, with 9 bases in between. The length of the CDR3 is 12 residues. The germline V gene encodes CDR1 SGHDN and CDR2 FVKESK. For the CDR3, the DNA is TGTGCCAGCAGCCAAGGGCGGGGAACCCAGCATTTT. This encodes CASSQGRGTQHF.

This chain uses TRBV28 with TRBJ2-1, with 11 positions matching TRBD2. V dropped 1 base and J dropped 4; count of bases not matched to a gene: 3. The CDR3 runs to 16 residues. From germline, CDR1 is MDHEN and CDR2 SYDVKM. CDR3 nucleotide sequence: TGTGCCAGCAGTTTATATGGGACTAGCGGATACAATGAGCAGTTCTTC. This sequence encodes CASSLYGTSGYNEQFF.

As to this clone: The sample contains more than one DNA sequence encoding this CDR3. V gene TRBV6-5 combines with J gene TRBJ1-1, with D possibly TRBD1 on 5 matching bases. This CDR3 is built from 13 residues. CDR1 is MNHEY, CDR2 SVGAGI, per germline. Deletions cut 5 bases from V and 1 base from J, with 8 bases between. CDR3: CASSRGGNTEAFF. DNA of the CDR3: TGTGCCAGCAGTAGGGGCGGGAACACTGAAGCTTTCTTT.

The genes are TRBV6-1 and TRBJ2-1, with a weak D call TRBD2 (6 bases). The germline CDR1 and CDR2 sequences are MNHNS and SASEGT. V lost 1 base to trimming and J lost 9 bases, with 16 bases between them. This CDR3 has 15 amino acids. In nucleotides, the CDR3 is TGTGCCAGCAGTGAAGAGGAGCTAGCGCGGATTGAGCAGTTCTTC. Residues: CASSEEELARIEQFF.